This entry is about one T cell receptor beta chain. These data originate in a study of molecular identifiers for immune sequencing clone quantification. Between the trimmed V and J ends, which lost 9 bases and 3 bases, there was a span of 24 bases. Germline assignment: CDR1 MNHEY and CDR2 SMNVEV (reference sequence). This CDR3 region has 16 residues. TCRdb re-called the PCR reads with MiXCR, one entry per CDR3 protein. The table shows about 320,000 distinct CDR3 sequences, with roughly a quarter occurring only once. This TCR derives from a human donor in good health. Some libraries in this study had Jurkat cell RNA spiked in. What was sequenced was naive CD8+ T cells from blood, with Jurkat cell RNA spiked in. Subset indicated: FACS-sorted CD8+CD4-CCR7+CD45RA+ naive T cells. The J gene is TRBJ2-7, the V gene TRBV27, with TRBD2 as a possible D gene (5 bases). CDR3 DNA: TGTGCCAGTTCAATGGCTCGAATCGAGGGCGACTACGAGCAGTACTTC. Translating gives CASSMARIEGDYEQYF.